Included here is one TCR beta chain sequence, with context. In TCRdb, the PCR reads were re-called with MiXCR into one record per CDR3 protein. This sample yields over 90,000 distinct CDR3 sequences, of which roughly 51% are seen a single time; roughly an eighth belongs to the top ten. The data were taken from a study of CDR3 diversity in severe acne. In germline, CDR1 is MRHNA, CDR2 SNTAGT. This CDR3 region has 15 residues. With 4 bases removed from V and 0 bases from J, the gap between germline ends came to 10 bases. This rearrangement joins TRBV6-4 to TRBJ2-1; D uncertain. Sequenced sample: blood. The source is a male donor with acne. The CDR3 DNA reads TGTGCCAGCAGTGGGCCTTCTCCCTCCTACAATGAGCAGTTCTTC. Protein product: CASSGPSPSYNEQFF.